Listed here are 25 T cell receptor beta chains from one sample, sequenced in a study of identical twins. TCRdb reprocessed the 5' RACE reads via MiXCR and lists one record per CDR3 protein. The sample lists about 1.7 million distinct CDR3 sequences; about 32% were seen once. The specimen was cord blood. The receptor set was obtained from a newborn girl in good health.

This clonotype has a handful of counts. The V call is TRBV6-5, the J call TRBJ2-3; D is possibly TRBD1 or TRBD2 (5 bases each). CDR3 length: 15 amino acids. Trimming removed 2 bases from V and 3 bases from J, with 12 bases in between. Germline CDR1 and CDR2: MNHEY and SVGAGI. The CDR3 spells CASSYAGRVTDTQYF. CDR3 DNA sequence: TGTGCCAGCAGTTACGCGGGCAGGGTAACAGATACGCAGTATTTT.

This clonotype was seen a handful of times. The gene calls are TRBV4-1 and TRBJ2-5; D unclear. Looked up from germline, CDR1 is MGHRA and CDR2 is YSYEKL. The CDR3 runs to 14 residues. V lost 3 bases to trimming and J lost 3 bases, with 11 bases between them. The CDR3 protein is CASSQSWQKETQYF. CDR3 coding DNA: TGCGCCAGCAGCCAGTCCTGGCAAAAAGAGACCCAGTACTTC.

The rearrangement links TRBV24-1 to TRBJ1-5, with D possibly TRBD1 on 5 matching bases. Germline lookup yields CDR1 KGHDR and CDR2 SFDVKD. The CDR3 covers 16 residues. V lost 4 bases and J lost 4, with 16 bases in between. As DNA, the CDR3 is TGTGCCACCAGTGACACCCTAGGAGGGGTTAATCAGCCCCAGCATTTT. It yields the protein CATSDTLGGVNQPQHF.

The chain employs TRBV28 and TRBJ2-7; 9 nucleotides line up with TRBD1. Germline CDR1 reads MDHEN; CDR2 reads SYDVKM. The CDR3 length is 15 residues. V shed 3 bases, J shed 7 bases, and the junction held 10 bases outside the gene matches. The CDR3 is CASSLPRGQGNEQYF. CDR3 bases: TGTGCCAGCAGTTTGCCCCGAGGACAGGGGAATGAGCAGTACTTC.

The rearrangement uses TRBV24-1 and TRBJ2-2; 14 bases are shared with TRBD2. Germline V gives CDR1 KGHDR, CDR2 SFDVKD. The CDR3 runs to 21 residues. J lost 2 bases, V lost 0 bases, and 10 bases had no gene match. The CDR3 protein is CATSDLPLTGTSGGNTGELFF. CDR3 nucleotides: TGTGCCACCAGTGATTTGCCCCTAACCGGGACTAGCGGGGGTAACACCGGGGAGCTGTTTTTT.

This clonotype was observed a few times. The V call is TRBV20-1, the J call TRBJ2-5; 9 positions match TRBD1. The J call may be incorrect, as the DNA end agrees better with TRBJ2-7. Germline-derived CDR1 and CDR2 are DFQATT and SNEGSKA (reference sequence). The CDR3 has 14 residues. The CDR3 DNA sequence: TGCAGTGCTAGAGAAACAGGGGGCCACAACGAGCAGTACTTC. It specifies CSARETGGHNEQYF.

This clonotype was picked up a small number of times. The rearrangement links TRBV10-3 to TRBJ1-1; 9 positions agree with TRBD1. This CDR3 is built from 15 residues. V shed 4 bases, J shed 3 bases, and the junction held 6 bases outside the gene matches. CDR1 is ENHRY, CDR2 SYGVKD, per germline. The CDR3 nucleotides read TGTGCCATCAGTGTGACAGGGGGAAGAGACACTGAAGCTTTCTTT. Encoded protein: CAISVTGGRDTEAFF.

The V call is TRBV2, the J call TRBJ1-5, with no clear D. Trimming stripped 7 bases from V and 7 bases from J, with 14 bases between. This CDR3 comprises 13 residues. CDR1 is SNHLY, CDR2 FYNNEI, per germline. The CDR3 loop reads CASMAHLEQPQHF. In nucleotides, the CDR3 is TGTGCCAGCATGGCCCACCTGGAACAGCCCCAGCATTTT.

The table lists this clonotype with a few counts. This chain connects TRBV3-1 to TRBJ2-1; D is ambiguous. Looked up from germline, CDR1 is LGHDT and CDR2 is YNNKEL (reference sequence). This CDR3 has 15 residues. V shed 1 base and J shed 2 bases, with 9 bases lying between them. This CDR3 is CASSQARTTYNEQFF. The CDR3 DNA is TGTGCCAGCAGCCAAGCACGAACGACCTACAATGAGCAGTTCTTC.

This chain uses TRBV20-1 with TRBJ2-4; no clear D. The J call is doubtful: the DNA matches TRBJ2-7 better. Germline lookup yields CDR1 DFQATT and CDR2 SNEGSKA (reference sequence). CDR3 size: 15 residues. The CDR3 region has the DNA TGCAGTGCTAGAGGGTCGCTCGCGGCAGCCTGCGAGCAGTACTTC. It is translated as CSARGSLAAACEQYF.

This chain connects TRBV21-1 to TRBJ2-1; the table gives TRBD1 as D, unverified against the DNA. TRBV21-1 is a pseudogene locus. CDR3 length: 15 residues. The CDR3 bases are TGTGCCAGCCCTCCTGCCGGGACAGGGGCCAATGAGCAGTTCTTC. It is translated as CASPPAGTGANEQFF.

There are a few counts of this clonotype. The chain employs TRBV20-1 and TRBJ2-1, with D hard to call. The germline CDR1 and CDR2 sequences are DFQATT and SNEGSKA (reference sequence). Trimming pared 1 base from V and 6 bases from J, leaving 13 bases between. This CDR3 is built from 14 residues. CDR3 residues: CSARATDSTNEQFF. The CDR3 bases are TGCAGTGCTAGAGCCACCGACTCTACCAATGAGCAGTTCTTC.

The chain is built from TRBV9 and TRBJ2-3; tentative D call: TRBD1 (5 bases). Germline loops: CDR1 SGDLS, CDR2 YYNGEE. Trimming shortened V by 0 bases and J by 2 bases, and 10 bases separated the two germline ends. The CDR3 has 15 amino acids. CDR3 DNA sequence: TGTGCCAGCAGCGTAGGACCTGGGGCCACAGATACGCAGTATTTT. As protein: CASSVGPGATDTQYF.

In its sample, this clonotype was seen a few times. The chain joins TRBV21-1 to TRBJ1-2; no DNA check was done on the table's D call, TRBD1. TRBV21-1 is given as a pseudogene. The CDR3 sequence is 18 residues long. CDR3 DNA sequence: TGTGCCAGCAGCAAAGCCCCCGTACAGGCCCCAGCTAACTATGGCTACACCTTC. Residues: CASSKAPVQAPANYGYTF.

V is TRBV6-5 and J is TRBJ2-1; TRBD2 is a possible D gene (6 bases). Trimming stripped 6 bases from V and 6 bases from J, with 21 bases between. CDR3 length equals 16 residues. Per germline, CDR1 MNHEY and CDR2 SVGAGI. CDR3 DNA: TGTGCCAGCAGCCAACCAACGGGGAAAGCGGGCAATGAGCAGTTCTTC. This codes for CASSQPTGKAGNEQFF.

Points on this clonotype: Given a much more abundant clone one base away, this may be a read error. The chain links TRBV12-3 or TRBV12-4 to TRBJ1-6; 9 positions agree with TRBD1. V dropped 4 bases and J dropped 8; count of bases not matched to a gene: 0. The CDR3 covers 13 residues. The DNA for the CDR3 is TGTGCCAGCAGTTGGGACAGGGATTCACCCCTCCACTTT. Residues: CASSWDRDSPLHF.

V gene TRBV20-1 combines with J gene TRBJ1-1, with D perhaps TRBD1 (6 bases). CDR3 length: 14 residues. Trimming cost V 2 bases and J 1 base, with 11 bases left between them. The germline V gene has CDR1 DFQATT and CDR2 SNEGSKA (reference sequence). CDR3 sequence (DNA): TGCAGTGCTAGACAGGGGAGGGAGAACACTGAAGCTTTCTTT. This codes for CSARQGRENTEAFF.

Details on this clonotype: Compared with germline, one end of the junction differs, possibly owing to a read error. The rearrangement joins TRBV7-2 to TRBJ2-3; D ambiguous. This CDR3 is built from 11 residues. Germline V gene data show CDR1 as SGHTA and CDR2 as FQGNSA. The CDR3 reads CAGSPTSAQYF. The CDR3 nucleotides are TGTGCCGGCAGCCCGACCTCAGCGCAGTATTTT.

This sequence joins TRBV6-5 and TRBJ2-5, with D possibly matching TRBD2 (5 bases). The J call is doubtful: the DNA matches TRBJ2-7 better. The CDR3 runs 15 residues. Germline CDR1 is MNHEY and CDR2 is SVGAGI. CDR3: CASSYSGNLADEQYF. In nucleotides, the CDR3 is TGTGCCAGCAGTTACTCGGGGAACCTAGCAGACGAGCAGTACTTC.

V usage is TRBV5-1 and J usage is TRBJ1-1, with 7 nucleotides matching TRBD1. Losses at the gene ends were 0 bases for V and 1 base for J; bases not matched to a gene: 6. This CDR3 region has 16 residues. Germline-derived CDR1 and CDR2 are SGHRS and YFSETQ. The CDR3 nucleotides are TGCGCCAGCAGCTTGGCCCCCCGGGACAGGAACACTGAAGCTTTCTTT. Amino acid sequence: CASSLAPRDRNTEAFF.

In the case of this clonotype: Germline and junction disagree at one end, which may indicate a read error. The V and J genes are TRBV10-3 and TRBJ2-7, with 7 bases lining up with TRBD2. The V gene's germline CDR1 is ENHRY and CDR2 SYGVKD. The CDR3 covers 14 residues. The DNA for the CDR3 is TGTGCCATCAGTGAGTCGTGGGAGGGCGACGAGCGGTACTTC. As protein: CAISESWEGDERYF.

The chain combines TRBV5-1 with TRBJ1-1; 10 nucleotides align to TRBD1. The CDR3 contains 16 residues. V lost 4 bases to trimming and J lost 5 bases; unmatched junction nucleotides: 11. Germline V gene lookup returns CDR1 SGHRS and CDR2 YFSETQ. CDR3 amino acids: CASSKHRDRGETEAFF. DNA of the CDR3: TGCGCCAGCAGCAAACATCGGGACAGGGGAGAGACTGAAGCTTTCTTT. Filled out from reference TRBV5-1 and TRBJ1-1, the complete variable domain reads KAGVTQTPRYLIKTRGQQVTLSCSPISGHRSVSWYQQTPGQGLQFLFEYFSETQRNKGNFPGRFSGRQFSNSRSEMNVSTLELGDSALYLCASSKHRDRGETEAFFGQGTRLTVV.

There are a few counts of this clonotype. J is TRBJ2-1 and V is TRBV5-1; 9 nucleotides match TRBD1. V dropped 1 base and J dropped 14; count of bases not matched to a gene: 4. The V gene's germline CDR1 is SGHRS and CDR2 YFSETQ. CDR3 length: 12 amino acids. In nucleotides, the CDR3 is TGCGCCAGCAGCTTGTCGACAGGGGGGGAGTTCTTC. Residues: CASSLSTGGEFF.

CDR3 sequence: CSAGSRAGGIYEQYF. As DNA, the CDR3 is TGCAGTGCGGGATCTCGAGCGGGAGGTATCTACGAGCAGTACTTC. This chain uses TRBV20-1 with TRBJ2-7; TRBD2 matches at 9 bases. Looked up from germline, CDR1 is DFQATT and CDR2 is SNEGSKA (reference sequence). CDR3 size: 15 residues. The trim removed 6 bases at V and 3 bases at J, leaving 12 bases unmatched.

The CDR3 here is CASSQVGYTNYGYTF. The CDR3 DNA reads TGTGCCAGCAGCCAAGTGGGGTACACCAACTATGGCTACACCTTC. V usage is TRBV7-9 and J usage is TRBJ1-2; D unclear. From germline, CDR1 is SEHNR and CDR2 FQNEAQ (reference sequence). The CDR3 consists of 15 residues. Trimming took 5 bases from V and 2 from J, leaving 15 bases between them.